This T cell receptor (beta chain) is drawn from a study of regulatory T cells in long-lasting Graves disease. Time point here: newly diagnosed GD, antithyroid drugs for less than 3 months. PBMC-extracted RNA yielded the TCR library. In Xi'an, China, an endocrinology department was the source of patients. HTBI primers from iRepertoire and Arm-PCR of CDR3 regions yielded the TCR beta libraries. TCRdb reanalysed the multiplex PCR reads using MiXCR and keeps one entry per CDR3 protein. Among around 250,000 distinct CDR3 sequences, roughly 18% were seen once, and the ten largest hold approximately 14%. This clonotype came up many times. Antigen specificity is unknown. Study results and caveats: Persistent cases favored TRBV28, TRBJ1-2 and TRBJ2-5.

The CDR3 is 14 residues long. Losses at the gene ends were 6 bases for V and 1 base for J; bases not matched to a gene: 6. Per germline, CDR1 DFQATT and CDR2 SNEGSKA (reference sequence). These sequences were also reported in another study, on T cells in Graves' hyperthyroidism and ophthalmopathy. That report notes: These patients, aged 18 to 65, had recently diagnosed hyperthyroidism lasting under 2 months. The HTBI primer set was used in a first-round RT-PCR of the TCR CDR3.

The chain joins TRBV20-1 to TRBJ1-1; 9 bases are shared with TRBD1. The clonotype originates from a woman aged 25-40 years with Graves disease. The sample consisted of peripheral blood mononuclear cells (PBMCs), taken at new diagnosis, from a patient treated with antithyroid drugs. CDR3 DNA sequence: TGCAGTGCATTGACAGGGGGAGGGAACACTGAAGCTTTCTTT. It yields the protein CSALTGGGNTEAFF.